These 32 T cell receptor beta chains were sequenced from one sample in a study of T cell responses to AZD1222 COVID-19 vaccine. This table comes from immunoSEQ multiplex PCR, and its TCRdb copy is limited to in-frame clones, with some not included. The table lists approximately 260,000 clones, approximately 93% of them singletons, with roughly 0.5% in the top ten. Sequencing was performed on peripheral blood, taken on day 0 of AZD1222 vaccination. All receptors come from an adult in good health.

CDR3 region: CASSPPASGRYNEQFF. In DNA, the CDR3 is TGTGCCAGCTCACCCCCGGCTAGCGGGAGGTACAATGAGCAGTTCTTC. The V and J genes are TRBV18 and TRBJ2-1; TRBD2 matches at 11 bases. The CDR3 totals 16 residues. Germline V gene lookup returns CDR1 KGHSH and CDR2 LQKENI. The V gene end was trimmed by 3 bases and the J gene end by 4 bases; junction bases not matched to a gene: 5.

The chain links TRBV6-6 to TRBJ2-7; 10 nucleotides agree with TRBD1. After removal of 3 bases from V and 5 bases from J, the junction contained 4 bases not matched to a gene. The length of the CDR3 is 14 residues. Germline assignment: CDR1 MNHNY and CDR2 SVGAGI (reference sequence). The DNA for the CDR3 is TGTGCCAGCAGTTATGGGGACAGGGGAGACGAGCAGTACTTC. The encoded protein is CASSYGDRGDEQYF.

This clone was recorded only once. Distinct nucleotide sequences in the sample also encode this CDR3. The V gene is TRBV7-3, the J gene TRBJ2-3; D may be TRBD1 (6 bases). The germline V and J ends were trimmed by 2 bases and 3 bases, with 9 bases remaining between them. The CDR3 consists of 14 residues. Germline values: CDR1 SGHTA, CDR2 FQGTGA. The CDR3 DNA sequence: TGTGCCAGCAGCTTAGGGGGCAAGACAGATACGCAGTATTTT. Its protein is CASSLGGKTDTQYF. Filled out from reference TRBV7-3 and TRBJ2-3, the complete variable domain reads GAGVSQTPSNKVTEKGKYVELRCDPISGHTALYWYRQSLGQGPEFLIYFQGTGAADDSGLPNDRFFAVRPEGSVSTLKIQRTERGDSAVYLCASSLGGKTDTQYFGPGTRLTVL.

The CDR3 sequence is CASSQAGRSYEQYF. The CDR3 DNA is TGCGCCAGCAGCCAGGCGGGCAGATCCTACGAGCAGTACTTC. The V and J genes are TRBV5-1 and TRBJ2-7, with a tentative D call TRBD2 (5 bases). The CDR3 runs to 14 residues. V was pared by 4 bases and J by 1 base, with 12 bases between. The germline V gene has CDR1 SGHRS and CDR2 YFSETQ.

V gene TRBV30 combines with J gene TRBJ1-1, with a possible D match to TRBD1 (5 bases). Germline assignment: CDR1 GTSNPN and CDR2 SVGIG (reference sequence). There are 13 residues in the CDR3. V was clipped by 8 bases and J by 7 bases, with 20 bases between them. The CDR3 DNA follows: TGTGCCGGGACTTCCCCCGGGGGAGATGAAGCTTTCTTT. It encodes CAGTSPGGDEAFF.

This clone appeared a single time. The CDR3 here is CASSLTGQATHEQYF. CDR3 coding DNA: TGCGCCAGCAGCTTGACCGGACAGGCTACCCACGAGCAGTACTTC. This rearrangement joins TRBV5-1 to TRBJ2-7, with 7 positions matching TRBD1. Germline lookup yields CDR1 SGHRS and CDR2 YFSETQ. The CDR3 is 15 amino acids. Trimming took 1 base from V and 5 from J; bases not matched to a gene: 9.

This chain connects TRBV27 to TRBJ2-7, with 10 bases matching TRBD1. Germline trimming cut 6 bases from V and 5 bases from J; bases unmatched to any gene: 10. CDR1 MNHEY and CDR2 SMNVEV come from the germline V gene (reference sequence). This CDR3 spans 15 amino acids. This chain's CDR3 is CASSTFRDRGDEQYF. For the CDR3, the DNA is TGTGCCAGCAGCACCTTCCGGGACAGGGGCGACGAGCAGTACTTC.

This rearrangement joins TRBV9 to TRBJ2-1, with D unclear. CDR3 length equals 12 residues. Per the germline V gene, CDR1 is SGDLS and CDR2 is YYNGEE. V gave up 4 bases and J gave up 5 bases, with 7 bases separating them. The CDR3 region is CASSPADNEQFF. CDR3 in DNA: TGTGCCAGCAGCCCTGCCGACAATGAGCAGTTCTTC.

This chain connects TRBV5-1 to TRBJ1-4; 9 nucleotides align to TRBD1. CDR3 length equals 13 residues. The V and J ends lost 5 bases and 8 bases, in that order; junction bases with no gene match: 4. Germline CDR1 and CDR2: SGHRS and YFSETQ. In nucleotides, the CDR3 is TGCGCCAGCAGGGGACAGGGAAGGGAAAAACTGTTTTTT. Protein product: CASRGQGREKLFF.

CDR3 coding DNA: TGTGCCAGCAGCCAAGGGGCGGGCGGGGAGCTGTTTTTT. This sequence encodes CASSQGAGGELFF. The V and J genes are TRBV3-1 (or the pseudogene TRBV3-2) and TRBJ2-2; possible D gene TRBD2, 5 bases. The germline V and J ends were trimmed by 1 base and 7 bases, with 7 bases remaining between them. Germline CDR1 reads LGHDT; CDR2 reads YNNKEL (reference sequence). The CDR3 sequence is 13 residues long.

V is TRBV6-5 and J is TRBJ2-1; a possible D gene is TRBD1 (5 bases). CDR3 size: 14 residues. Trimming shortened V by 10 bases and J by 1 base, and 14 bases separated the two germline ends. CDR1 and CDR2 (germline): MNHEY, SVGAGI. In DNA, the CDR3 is TGTGCCACCCAACACGACAGATCCTACAATGAGCAGTTCTTC. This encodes CATQHDRSYNEQFF.

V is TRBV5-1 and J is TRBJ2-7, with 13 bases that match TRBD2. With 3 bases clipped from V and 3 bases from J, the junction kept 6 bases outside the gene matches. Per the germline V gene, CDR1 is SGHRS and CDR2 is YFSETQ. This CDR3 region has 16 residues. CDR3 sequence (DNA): TGCGCCAGCAGCTCCGGGACTAGCGGGGCAATCTACGAGCAGTACTTC. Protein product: CASSSGTSGAIYEQYF.

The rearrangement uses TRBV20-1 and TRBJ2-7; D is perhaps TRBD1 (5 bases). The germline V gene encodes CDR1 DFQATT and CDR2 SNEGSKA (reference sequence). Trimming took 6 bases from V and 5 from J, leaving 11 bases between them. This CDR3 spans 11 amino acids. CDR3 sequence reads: CSAFSGNEQYF. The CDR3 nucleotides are TGCAGTGCCTTCTCAGGGAACGAGCAGTACTTC.

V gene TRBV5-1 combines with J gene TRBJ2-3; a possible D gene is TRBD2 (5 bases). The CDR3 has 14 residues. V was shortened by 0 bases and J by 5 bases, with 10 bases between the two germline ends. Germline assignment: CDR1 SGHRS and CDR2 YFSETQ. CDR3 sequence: CASSLASEGDTQYF. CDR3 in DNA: TGCGCCAGCAGCTTGGCCAGCGAGGGAGATACGCAGTATTTT.

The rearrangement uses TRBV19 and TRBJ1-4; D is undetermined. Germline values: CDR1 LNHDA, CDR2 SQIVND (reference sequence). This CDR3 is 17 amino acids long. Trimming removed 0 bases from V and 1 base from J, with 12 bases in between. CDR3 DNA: TGTGCCAGTAGTATAGATCTCGAAGGTGTAACTAATGAAAAACTGTTTTTT. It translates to CASSIDLEGVTNEKLFF.

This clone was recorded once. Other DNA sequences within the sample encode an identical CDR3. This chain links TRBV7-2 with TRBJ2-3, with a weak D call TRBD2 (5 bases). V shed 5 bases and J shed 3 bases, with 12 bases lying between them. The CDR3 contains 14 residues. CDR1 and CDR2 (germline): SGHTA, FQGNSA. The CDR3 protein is CASSLGLGTDTQYF. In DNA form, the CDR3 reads TGTGCCAGCAGCCTAGGACTGGGGACAGATACGCAGTATTTT.

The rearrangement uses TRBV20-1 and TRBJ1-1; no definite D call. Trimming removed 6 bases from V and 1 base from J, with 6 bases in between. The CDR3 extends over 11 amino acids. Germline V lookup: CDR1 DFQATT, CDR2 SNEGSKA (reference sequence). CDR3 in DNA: TGCAGTGCCCCCTGGAACACTGAAGCTTTCTTT. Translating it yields CSAPWNTEAFF.

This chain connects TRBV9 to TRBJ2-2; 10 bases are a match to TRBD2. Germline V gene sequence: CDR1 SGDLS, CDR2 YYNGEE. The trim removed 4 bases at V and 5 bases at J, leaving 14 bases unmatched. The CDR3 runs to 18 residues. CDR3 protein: CASSQRSGRASLTGELFF. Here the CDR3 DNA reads TGTGCCAGCAGCCAGAGGAGCGGGAGGGCCTCTCTGACCGGGGAGCTGTTTTTT.

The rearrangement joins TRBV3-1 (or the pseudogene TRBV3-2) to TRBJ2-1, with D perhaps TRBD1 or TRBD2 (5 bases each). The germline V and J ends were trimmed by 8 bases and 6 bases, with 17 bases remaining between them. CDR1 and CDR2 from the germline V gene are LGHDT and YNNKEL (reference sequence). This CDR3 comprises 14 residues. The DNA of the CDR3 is TGTGCCAGCCCAGGGACCCCCCGCGTCAATGAGCAGTTCTTC. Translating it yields CASPGTPRVNEQFF.

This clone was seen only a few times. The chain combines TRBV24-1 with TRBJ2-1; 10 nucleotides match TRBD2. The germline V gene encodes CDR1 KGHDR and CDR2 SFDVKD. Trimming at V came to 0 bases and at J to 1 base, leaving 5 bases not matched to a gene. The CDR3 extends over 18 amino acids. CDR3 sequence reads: CATSDLASGSGSYNEQFF. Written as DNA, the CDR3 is TGTGCCACCAGTGATTTGGCTAGCGGGAGTGGGTCCTACAATGAGCAGTTCTTC.

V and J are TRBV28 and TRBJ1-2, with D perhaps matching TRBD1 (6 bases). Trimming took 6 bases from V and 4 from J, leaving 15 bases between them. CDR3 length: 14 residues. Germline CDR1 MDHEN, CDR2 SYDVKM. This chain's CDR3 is CASRFGGQGYGYTF. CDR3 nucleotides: TGTGCCAGCAGATTCGGGGGGCAAGGCTATGGCTACACCTTC.

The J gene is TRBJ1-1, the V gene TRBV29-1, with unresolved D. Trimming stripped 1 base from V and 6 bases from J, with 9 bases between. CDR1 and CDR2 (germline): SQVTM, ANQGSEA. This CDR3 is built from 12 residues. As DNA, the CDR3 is TGCAGCGTTGAAGGGCAGGTCGCTGAAGCTTTCTTT. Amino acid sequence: CSVEGQVAEAFF.

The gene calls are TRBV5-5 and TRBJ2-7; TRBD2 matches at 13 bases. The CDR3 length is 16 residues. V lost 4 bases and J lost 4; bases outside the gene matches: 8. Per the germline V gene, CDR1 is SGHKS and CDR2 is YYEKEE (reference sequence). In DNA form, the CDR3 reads TGTGCCAGCAGCGTTACCGGGACTAGCGGGACTTACGAGCAGTACTTC. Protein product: CASSVTGTSGTYEQYF.

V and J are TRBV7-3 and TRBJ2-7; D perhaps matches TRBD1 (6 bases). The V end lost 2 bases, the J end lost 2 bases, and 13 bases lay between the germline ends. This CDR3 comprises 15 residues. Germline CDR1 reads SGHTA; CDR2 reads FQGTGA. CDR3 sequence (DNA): TGTGCCAGCAGCTTAGGGACCGGGACAACCTACGAGCAGTACTTC. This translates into CASSLGTGTTYEQYF.

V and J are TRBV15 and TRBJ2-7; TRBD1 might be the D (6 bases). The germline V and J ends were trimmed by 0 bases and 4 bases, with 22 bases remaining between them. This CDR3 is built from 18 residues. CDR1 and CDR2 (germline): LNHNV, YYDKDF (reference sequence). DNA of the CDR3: TGTGCCACCAGCAGAGATCCTCTCACAGGGCGCGTAAAATACGAGCAGTACTTC. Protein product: CATSRDPLTGRVKYEQYF.

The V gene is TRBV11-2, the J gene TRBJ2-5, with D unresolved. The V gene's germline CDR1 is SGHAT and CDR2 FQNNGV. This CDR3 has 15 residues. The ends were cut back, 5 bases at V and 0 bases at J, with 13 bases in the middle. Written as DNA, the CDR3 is TGTGCCAGCAGCATAAGGGCGACTTACCAAGAGACCCAGTACTTC. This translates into CASSIRATYQETQYF.

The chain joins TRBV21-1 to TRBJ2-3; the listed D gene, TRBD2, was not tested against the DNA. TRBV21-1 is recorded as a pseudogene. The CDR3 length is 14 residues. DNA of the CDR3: TGTGCCAGCAGCAGGGGAGCCAGCACAGATACGCAGTATTTT. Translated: CASSRGASTDTQYF.

The CDR3 DNA follows: TGTGCCAGCGGAACCCCGGGACAGTCCTACGAGCAGTACTTC. Protein: CASGTPGQSYEQYF. The chain carries TRBV28 and TRBJ2-7; TRBD1 matches at 7 bases. V shed 8 bases, J shed 1 base, and the junction held 8 bases outside the gene matches. The CDR3 spans 14 residues. CDR1 and CDR2 from the germline V gene are MDHEN and SYDVKM.

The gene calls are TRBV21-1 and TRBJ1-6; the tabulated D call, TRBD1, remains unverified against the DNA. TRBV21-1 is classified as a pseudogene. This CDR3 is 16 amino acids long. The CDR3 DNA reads TGTGCCAGCAGCCCTCGGCGGGACAGACCCAATTCACCCCTCCACTTT. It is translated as CASSPRRDRPNSPLHF.

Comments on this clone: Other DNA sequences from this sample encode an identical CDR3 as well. The CDR3 DNA sequence: TGTGCCAGCAGTGAAAGGGTAATGAACACTGAAGCTTTCTTT. It encodes CASSERVMNTEAFF. V gene TRBV2 combines with J gene TRBJ1-1; D is unclear. V gave up 2 bases and J gave up 0 bases, with 7 bases separating them. CDR3 size: 14 residues. The germline V gene encodes CDR1 SNHLY and CDR2 FYNNEI.

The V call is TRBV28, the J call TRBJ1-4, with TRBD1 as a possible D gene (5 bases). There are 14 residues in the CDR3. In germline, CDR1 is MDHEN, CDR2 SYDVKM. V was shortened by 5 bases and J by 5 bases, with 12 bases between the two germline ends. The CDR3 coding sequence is TGTGCCAGCAGTCCAGGGTCGTTGAATGAAAAACTGTTTTTT. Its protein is CASSPGSLNEKLFF. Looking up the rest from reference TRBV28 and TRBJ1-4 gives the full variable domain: DVKVTQSSRYLVKRTGEKVFLECVQDMDHENMFWYRQDPGLGLRLIYFSYDVKMKEKGDIPEGYSVSREKKERFSLILESASTNQTSMYLCASSPGSLNEKLFFGSGTQLSVL.

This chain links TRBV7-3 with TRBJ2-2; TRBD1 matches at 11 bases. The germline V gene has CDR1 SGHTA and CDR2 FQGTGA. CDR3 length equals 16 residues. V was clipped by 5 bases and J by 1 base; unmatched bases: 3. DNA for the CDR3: TGTGCCAGCAGCCTCGGGACAGGGGGGAACACCGGGGAGCTGTTTTTT. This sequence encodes CASSLGTGGNTGELFF.